This T cell receptor beta chain emerged from a study of regulatory T cells in long-lasting Graves disease (dated by TCRdb to about 2021). Turning to the overall study: Newly diagnosed Graves' disease patients had taken antithyroid drugs for less than 3 months. This study used TCR sequencing and RNA sequencing of peripheral blood to compare persistent Graves' disease patients against newly diagnosed Graves' disease patients. The study took place in China and was registered as a clinical trial. A total of roughly 33 samples underwent TCR sequencing: approximately 13 from persistent and around 20 from newly diagnosed Graves' disease patients. Overall study outcomes, separate from this receptor: Because the primary lesion, thyroid tissue, could not be accessed, the study looked at peripheral blood alone. Persistent Graves' disease patients showed lower TCR Shannon entropy and fewer highly expanded clones than newly diagnosed patients, suggesting clonal expansion. Sequencing and analysis were restricted to the TCR beta chain. As a limitation, the authors acknowledged that the small sample size may reduce accuracy. Persistent patients shared more public clonotypes among themselves (around 2,500) than newly diagnosed patients did (roughly 910). Persistent disease showed preferential use of TRBV28, TRBJ1-2 and TRBJ2-5, whereas newly diagnosed disease favored TRBV20-1 and TRBJ2-1.

The time point tag for this specimen amounts to: newly diagnosed GD, antithyroid drugs for less than 3 months. For both TCR sequencing and RNA sequencing, RNA was extracted from PBMCs using TRIzol. Graves' disease was diagnosed according to American Thyroid Association guidelines. The patients came from an endocrinology department in Xi'an, China. Each patient gave roughly 8.4 milliliters of peripheral blood, collected in an EDTA anticoagulant tube. Ficoll Paque Plus density gradient separation was used to isolate PBMCs, and no further T cell sorting was performed. An Agilent 2100 Bioanalyzer and agarose gel were used to check RNA quality, while a NanoDrop 2000 measured RNA concentration. Libraries were prepared through multiplex PCR. The sequencing machine was an Illumina HiSeq 4000. CDR3 regions were amplified by Arm-PCR with iRepertoire HTBI primers to construct TCR beta libraries. Gel purification was performed on PCR products prior to sequencing. For the original study's pipeline: A total of around 59 TRBV and 14 TRBJ segments were identified across samples and were used for gene usage analysis of CDR3 amino acid clonotypes. Filtered high-quality paired reads were merged into contigs using COPE and FqMerger. Contigs were aligned with BLAST to IMGT TRBV, TRBD and TRBJ reference genes, and CDR3 was defined per IMGT. Highly expanded clones were defined as clonotypes with a frequency above 0.1%. Shannon entropy served as the measure of repertoire diversity, while the Gini coefficient captured V-J evenness. Public clonotypes were defined as clonotypes shared by more than one individual. TCRdb itself trimmed the public reads at Q25 with fastp, ran MiXCR and retained productive beta chains. Every entry covers one CDR3 protein and lists the most common genes and DNA from its rows. What appears here as the V and J calls and clone size reflects TCRdb's work, not the paper's. Recorded for this sample are approximately 540,000 distinct CDR3 sequences; around 12% of them occurred a single time. Approximately 9% of the sample lies in the top ten.

This clonotype appeared many times. Which antigen it targets is not known. Qualities for individual bases were not recorded, and no much larger clone is one base off. The germline V gene (reference sequence) provides CDR1 LGHDT and CDR2 YNNKEL. Trimming removed 4 bases from V and 5 bases from J; the gene matches leave 8 bases unexplained. Inclusive of the bounding cysteine and phenylalanine, the CDR3 is 15 residues long. The only DNA kept is the CDR3, 45 bases in frame from the first base. This sample also belongs to another study, concerning T cells in Graves' hyperthyroidism and ophthalmopathy. As the second publication notes: A patient counted as having stable Graves' hyperthyroidism if no progression to ophthalmopathy occurred over 18 months of follow-up. The hyperthyroidism patients were between 18 and 65 years old and newly diagnosed, with a disease duration of less than 2 months. Any patient with an uncontrolled infection, another autoimmune disease, pregnancy or lactation was excluded. Diagnoses relied on clinical symptoms, serum thyroxine and TRAb, thyroid ultrasound and orbital computed tomography. The first round of RT-PCR for the TCR CDR3 was performed with the HTBI primer set and the Qiagen OneStep RT-PCR kit. Most expanded thyroid clonotypes (frequency above 0.001) were also detected in blood, suggesting blood repertoires may reflect thyroid immune responses. Ophthalmopathy was separated from stable hyperthyroidism by a 13 V-J signature model, with approximately 89% sensitivity and 81% to 82% specificity obtained in cross-validation and 80%/75% obtained in testing. During validation, the model predicted progression to ophthalmopathy a median of approximately 6.5 months ahead of onset, with just under 71% sensitivity and about 75% specificity. A discovery cohort of roughly 100 patients, approximately 45 with Graves' ophthalmopathy and 55 to 65 with stable Graves' hyperthyroidism, was used to find distinguishing TCR V-J signatures. Prospective prediction of ophthalmopathy was tested in an independent validation cohort of 18 to 20 hyperthyroidism patients and 15 to 17 patients who later progressed to ophthalmopathy. The 95 to 100 discovery patients were divided at random into training and test sets in a 7:3 ratio. The study also compared thyroid tissue and blood T-cell repertoires from five or six Graves' hyperthyroidism patients. After blood sampling, hyperthyroidism patients were treated with methimazole at a starting dose of 30 mg daily, and ophthalmopathy patients were treated with high-dose intravenous methylprednisolone. Libraries were constructed in a second round of multiplex PCR, after which size selection and purification were carried out. Paired-end sequencing of the libraries was performed with 100 bp reads on an Illumina HiSeq2000. SOAPnuke was used to process the raw data, throwing out any read that contained adapters or uncalled bases, had a mean Phred below 15, or lacked an exact constant-primer or identifier match. COPE v1.2.5 was used to merge high-quality paired reads, and clonotypes were defined as unique nucleotide sequences. Clonotypes were aligned to IMGT TRBV, TRBD and TRBJ reference segments using MiTCR v1.1. Analysis was restricted to V-J combinations with a frequency above 0.0001, which covered roughly 99% of repertoires. A TCS score was defined as the ratio of F50 (clonal expansion) to E x V (chaos), with BLOSUM62-based TCRdist applied between CDR3 peptides within each V-J. Welch's t-statistics and random forest reduced around 550 V-J features to under 15, which were used in a naive Bayes classifier (R e1071). No statistical method was used to fix the sample size in advance, and group allocation was not hidden from the investigators. According to the paper, TCR Vbeta CDR3 sequencing was carried out on around 140 peripheral blood samples, which came from 40 to 45 ophthalmopathy, roughly 75 hyperthyroidism and approximately 17 progressor patients.

This specimen consisted of peripheral blood mononuclear cells (PBMCs), obtained at new diagnosis, from a patient treated with antithyroid drugs. This receptor was identified in a woman younger than 45 with Graves disease. Donor details come from another sample of the same person, matched by shared clones. The rearrangement joined TRBV3-1 to TRBJ2-1; 7 bases in between match TRBD2. The CDR3 region has the sequence CASSLGVSGDNEQFF. The bases read TGTGCCAGCAGCCTCGGGGTCAGCGGGGACAATGAGCAGTTCTTC.